This T cell receptor (beta chain) originates from a study of T cell responses to AZD1222 COVID-19 vaccine (dated by TCRdb to the early 2020s). Study-level background: AZD1222 recipients given second doses at about 4 weeks or at about 12 weeks were pooled, since spike-specific TCR depth and breadth were not found to differ between the two schedules. TCR sequencing was performed for roughly 250 trial participants, of whom around 210 were given two doses of AZD1222 and approximately 26 were given two doses of MenACWY control vaccine. Trial participants were enrolled into age subgroups of 18-55, 56-69 and 70-plus years, which contained approximately 150, 30 and 60 TCR-sequenced participants, respectively. The paper's findings and limits, for the study overall: The 56-69-year group was small, and its depth increase did not reach significance, likely because of low power. Vaccine-associated CD4 TCRs spanned the whole spike protein, with dominant responses in regions 160-218 and 743-854. Participants were mostly white British, with more females than males. The authors suggested clonal diversity may have been underestimated. Nearly half of unique spike-specific TCRs reportedly recognized epitopes outside regions mutated in the B.1.351 and B.1.1.7 variants. A significant rise in spike-specific TCR breadth and depth was observed after two AZD1222 doses relative to day 0 and relative to MenACWY recipients. Conclusions about previously exposed vaccinees are limited because only six or seven AZD1222 recipients were SARS-CoV-2 seropositive at baseline. Because no day 14 peak-response samples were available, the repertoires could be characterized only after the peak T cell response.

Worth noting for this clone: This clone's antigen is unknown. No base qualities exist here, and no much larger clone lies one base off it.

The CDR3 regions of human TCRbeta chains were analyzed by immunosequencing. Concerning the study's data processing: TCRs in the repertoires were compared against a reference library of SARS-CoV-2-specific TCRs that had been generated with the MIRA antigen-specificity platform. Breadth was defined as the fraction of unique TCRs that were SARS-CoV-2-associated, and depth was defined as the fraction of total T cells that were SARS-CoV-2-associated. Using the MIRA data, each spike-specific TCR was assigned both to the spike region to which the TCR was reactive and to a CD4 or CD8 class. Log10-transformed breadth and depth values were compared by one-way ANOVA with Sidak's multiple comparisons tests. Sourced from immuneACCESS, this table was stored by TCRdb with only in-frame sequences that have V and J called. A share of the clones is absent; for the studies checked, an unresolved V gene accounts for under half, and the remainder has no known explanation. That table gives V, J and clone size, and the DNA gave D and trimming. The sample table holds over 75,000 clones, of which 80% to 90% were seen once. The ten largest clones take up about 28% of the sample.

Read against the paper, the sample's time point label means: baseline before first vaccination. Vaccinee samples came from UK trials COV001 and COV002, including a single-blind randomized controlled phase 2/3 trial of AZD1222 (ChAdOx1 nCoV-19) in healthy adults. Trial participant PBMC samples were collected at day 0 and day 28 after the second dose for TCRbeta chain sequencing. From cysteine to phenylalanine, the CDR3 is 15 amino acids long. Only the CDR3 part of the read is kept: 45 bases, read in frame from the first base. CDR1 and CDR2 are read off the germline V gene as SGDLS and YYNGEE. V lost 3 bases and J lost 4 bases; the stretch between them is 11 bases long.

This chain joins TRBV9 to TRBJ2-6; no confident D gene assignment can be made. The sample was peripheral blood, taken on day 0 of AZD1222 vaccination. This receptor was identified in an adult in good health. The nucleotides are TGTGCCAGCAGCGCCCGTTCGGCGGGGGCCAACGTCCTGACTTTC. Its protein reads: CASSARSAGANVLTF.